Below, 9 T cell receptor beta chains from the same sample are listed, as sequenced in a study of multiple sclerosis patients with progressive multifocal leukoencephalopathy. Sequencing was performed with immunoSEQ multiplex PCR; in TCRdb, only in-frame clones are kept and a portion is missing. This sample has under 30,000 clones, with about 90% found just once. Noted time point: roughly 6 months of natalizumab therapy. The material sequenced was PBMCs, taken from a patient treated with natalizumab. The source is a human donor with multiple sclerosis.

The rearrangement links TRBV10-3 to TRBJ2-2; 8 positions agree with TRBD2. The V segment lost 10 bases and the J segment 3 bases; nucleotides outside the gene matches: 7. The CDR3 runs 14 residues. Per the germline V gene, CDR1 is ENHRY and CDR2 is SYGVKD. The CDR3 coding sequence is TGTGCCACCAAGCGGGAGTACGACACCGGGGAGCTGTTTTTT. Protein sequence: CATKREYDTGELFF.

CDR3 sequence: CASSYGQSYEQYF. CDR3 nucleotides: TGTGCCAGCAGCTACGGACAGAGCTACGAGCAGTACTTC. The chain couples TRBV5-6 to TRBJ2-7, with D possibly TRBD1 on 6 matching bases. V was clipped by 3 bases and J by 3 bases, with 10 bases between them. Germline CDR1 SGHDT, CDR2 YYEEEE. The CDR3 runs to 13 residues.

The chain is built from TRBV2 and TRBJ1-4; tentative D call: TRBD1 (6 bases). With 8 bases removed from V and 7 bases from J, the gap between germline ends came to 14 bases. Germline V gene lookup returns CDR1 SNHLY and CDR2 FYNNEI. The length of the CDR3 is 13 residues. The CDR3 is CASLRGAGEKLFF. CDR3 in DNA: TGTGCCAGCCTGCGGGGGGCGGGTGAAAAACTGTTTTTT.

The rearrangement links TRBV2 to TRBJ2-3, with TRBD1 matching over 7 bases. The V gene end was trimmed by 7 bases and the J gene end by 3 bases; junction bases not matched to a gene: 10. The CDR3 length is 15 residues. In germline, CDR1 is SNHLY, CDR2 FYNNEI. CDR3 sequence (DNA): TGTGCCAGCACCCAGGGGGTCTCCGCTACAGATACGCAGTATTTT. Translated: CASTQGVSATDTQYF.

The CDR3 bases are TGTGCCAGCAGCTTGCCCCCAACAGGGGGTGGCGGCTACACCTTC. Residues: CASSLPPTGGGGYTF. The chain employs TRBV7-8 and TRBJ1-2; 8 positions agree with TRBD1. The junction had 11 bases not matched to a gene; V was cut back by 3 bases and J by 8 bases. Germline V gives CDR1 SGHVS, CDR2 FQNEAQ. CDR3 length equals 15 residues. The variable domain in full, with the rest retrieved from reference TRBV7-8 and TRBJ1-2, is GAGVSQSPRYKVAKRGQDVALRCDPISGHVSLFWYQQALGQGPEFLTYFQNEAQLDKSGLPSDRFFAERPEGSVSTLKIQRTQQEDSAVYLCASSLPPTGGGGYTFGSGTRLTVV.

This rearrangement joins TRBV2 to TRBJ1-3; D unresolved. CDR3 size: 14 residues. Germline lookup yields CDR1 SNHLY and CDR2 FYNNEI. Trimming left V 2 bases short and J 4 bases short, with 9 bases between. As DNA, the CDR3 is TGTGCCAGCAGTGAAACTGCAGCAGGAAACACCATATATTTT. Its translation: CASSETAAGNTIYF.

This clone was seen once. The gene calls are TRBV6-4 and TRBJ2-7; D tentatively reads TRBD1 or TRBD2 (5 bases each). Germline assignment: CDR1 MRHNA and CDR2 SNTAGT. V shed 4 bases and J shed 1 base, with 8 bases lying between them. CDR3 length: 13 amino acids. The CDR3 DNA reads TGTGCCAGCAGTGTGGGGGAATCCTACGAGCAGTACTTC. It is translated as CASSVGESYEQYF.

This clone is categorized as medium-sized. The chain uses TRBV6-4 and TRBJ2-2; TRBD1 is a possible D gene (5 bases). The CDR3 has 13 residues. V was cut by 2 bases and J by 5 bases, with 6 bases left in between. From germline, CDR1 is MRHNA and CDR2 SNTAGT. The DNA of the CDR3 is TGTGCCAGCAGTGACACAGGAACCGGGGAGCTGTTTTTT. Protein product: CASSDTGTGELFF.

This chain links TRBV7-3 with TRBJ1-2, with D possibly TRBD1 on 5 matching bases. Germline V CDR1 and CDR2: SGHTA, FQGTGA. The CDR3 spans 15 residues. V was clipped by 5 bases and J by 3 bases, with 16 bases between them. Here the CDR3 DNA reads TGTGCCAGCAGCCCGGCGGGCGGGGGTGACTATGGCTACACCTTC. This translates into CASSPAGGGDYGYTF.